The clone carrying this TCR beta chain was observed a few times. The PCR employed 60 Vbeta primers together with 13 Jbeta primers. Clones were sequenced by immunoSEQ multiplex PCR, and TCRdb holds only the in-frame ones, with some missing. The table shows fewer than 250,000 clones, with approximately 83% occurring only once. This sample stems from a study of cytomegalovirus exposure and HLA in healthy donors. The donors comprised healthy bone marrow donors. The origin of this receptor is a boy aged 2 to 10 in good health and CMV-seronegative. The sample taken for sequencing was PBMCs.

CDR3 coding DNA: TGTGCCAGCAGCCCCCCCGGGACATCTTATTCACCCCTCCACTTT. Its protein is CASSPPGTSYSPLHF. V is TRBV6-5 and J is TRBJ1-6, with D maybe TRBD1 (6 bases). The germline V gene has CDR1 MNHEY and CDR2 SVGAGI. This CDR3 has 15 residues. Trimming removed 6 bases from V and 8 bases from J, with 17 bases in between.